This T cell receptor (beta chain) was retrieved from a study of T cell responses to AZD1222 COVID-19 vaccine. Notes on the study in general: Seropositivity was recorded at baseline in only a handful of AZD1222 recipients. When two AZD1222 doses had been given, Spike-specific TCR breadth and depth rose. Reportedly, close to half of spike-specific TCRs are directed against unmutated variant regions.

Trimming stripped 8 bases from V and 2 bases from J, with 12 bases between. Looked up from germline, CDR1 is MNHNY and CDR2 is SVGAGI (reference sequence). The CDR3 is made up of 14 amino acids. Method: immunoSEQ multiplex PCR; TCRdb's copy keeps in-frame clones and lacks some. This table has approximately 220,000 clones, just over 90% appearing once. This clone turned up a few times. No antigen is known for it. The chain recombines TRBV6-6 with TRBJ2-2; D unresolved. The sequence was obtained from an adult in good health. Sequences were derived from peripheral blood, sampled on day 0 of MenACWY control vaccination. CDR3 in amino acids: CASRMTVNTGELFF. In nucleotides, the CDR3 is TGTGCCAGCCGGATGACGGTCAACACCGGGGAGCTGTTTTTT.